The 15 T cell receptor beta chains below all came from one sample that was sequenced in a study of Ad26.COV2.S vaccination and SARS-CoV-2 variants (dated by TCRdb to the early 2020s). What this sample's treatment or condition label stands for: roughly 19 received Ad26.COV2.S at low or high dose, single or two shots; about 5 received placebo; per-sample allocation not given. For vaccine and placebo recipients, the sequenced repertoires came from samples collected on day 63 after the first injection. Receptor libraries were prepared by the immunoSEQ multiplex PCR assay. TCRdb holds this immuneACCESS table with in-frame rearrangements only. Some clones are missing; in checked studies, unresolved V genes explain under half, and the rest has no known cause. The sample includes around 450,000 clones, with about 92% observed a single time. The ten biggest clones cover 4.3% of the sample. This material consisted of peripheral blood, taken in a trial of Ad26.COV2.S vaccine versus placebo. These receptors were collected from a person aged 18-60 years who received the Ad26.COV2.S COVID-19 vaccine or a placebo.

CDR3 amino acids: CASSELVGPGGGYTF. CDR3 sequence (DNA): TGTGCCAGCAGCGAATTGGTAGGCCCAGGGGGCGGCTACACCTTC. V and J are TRBV9 and TRBJ1-2; 8 bases are a match to TRBD1. Germline trimming cut 3 bases from V and 8 bases from J; bases unmatched to any gene: 12. The CDR3 runs to 15 residues. CDR1 and CDR2 from the germline V gene are SGDLS and YYNGEE.

The chain links TRBV5-1 to TRBJ2-1; 7 nucleotides agree with TRBD2. V trimming: 5 bases; J trimming: 6 bases; junction bases outside the gene matches: 5. The CDR3 is 13 amino acids. The germline V gene has CDR1 SGHRS and CDR2 YFSETQ. CDR3 protein: CASSRTSFNEQFF. The DNA of the CDR3 is TGCGCCAGCAGTCGGACTAGTTTCAATGAGCAGTTCTTC.

The V call is TRBV6-9, the J call TRBJ1-5; D gene unclear. Trimming cost V 4 bases and J 0 bases, with 7 bases left between them. CDR3 length: 14 amino acids. Germline values: CDR1 MNHGY, CDR2 SVAAGI. This CDR3 is CASSSVDSNQPQHF. CDR3 in DNA: TGTGCCAGCAGTTCGGTCGATAGCAATCAGCCCCAGCATTTT.

The chain couples TRBV14 to TRBJ2-7, with D perhaps TRBD1 (6 bases). Germline CDR1 is SGHDN and CDR2 is FVKESK. CDR3 size: 14 residues. Trimming stripped 0 bases from V and 7 bases from J, with 13 bases between. The CDR3 DNA is TGTGCCAGCAGCCAAGATATGGGGGCGCGGGAGCAGTACTTC. Protein sequence: CASSQDMGAREQYF.

This chain connects TRBV7-6 to TRBJ2-1; 10 bases are shared with TRBD2. Germline CDR1 is SGHVS and CDR2 is FNYEAQ. This CDR3 is built from 15 residues. With V trimmed by 4 bases and J by 7 bases, 7 bases remained unmatched. In DNA, the CDR3 is TGTGCCAGCAGCTCTCAAGCGGGAGGGGTTAATGAGCAGTTCTTC. Its protein is CASSSQAGGVNEQFF.

The chain employs TRBV15 and TRBJ2-5, with unresolved D. V lost 2 bases to trimming and J lost 0 bases, with 7 bases between them. From germline, CDR1 is LNHNV and CDR2 YYDKDF (reference sequence). The CDR3 has 14 amino acids. The CDR3 here is CATSRTANQETQYF. The CDR3 DNA is TGTGCCACCAGCAGAACGGCCAACCAAGAGACCCAGTACTTC.

CDR3 nucleotides: TGTGCCAGCAGCGTAGAGCCAGTGGTTAGCAATGAGCAGTTCTTC. Translated, it gives CASSVEPVVSNEQFF. This chain links TRBV9 with TRBJ2-1; D gene uncertain. The CDR3 totals 15 residues. Deletions cut 0 bases from V and 6 bases from J, with 13 bases between. Germline CDR1 and CDR2: SGDLS and YYNGEE.

The V call is TRBV3-1 (or the pseudogene TRBV3-2), the J call TRBJ2-1; 7 bases fit TRBD2. CDR1 and CDR2 from the germline V gene are LGHDT and YNNKEL (reference sequence). V shed 0 bases and J 7 bases; nucleotides not matched to a gene: 12. The CDR3 is 17 residues long. The CDR3 is CASSQEVGLGVFNEQFF. CDR3 sequence (DNA): TGTGCCAGCAGCCAAGAGGTCGGACTAGGCGTCTTTAATGAGCAGTTCTTC.

The rearrangement links TRBV27 to TRBJ1-2; 10 bases agree with TRBD1. The germline V gene encodes CDR1 MNHEY and CDR2 SMNVEV (reference sequence). This CDR3 spans 14 amino acids. The J segment lost 4 bases and the V segment lost 2 bases, leaving 1 base of the junction unmatched. In nucleotides, the CDR3 is TGTGCCAGCAGTTTACGGGACAGGGGCTATGGCTACACCTTC. Amino acid sequence: CASSLRDRGYGYTF.

The chain is built from TRBV7-9 and TRBJ2-3; 13 bases line up with TRBD2. Trimming took 10 bases from V and 7 from J; bases not matched to a gene: 8. The CDR3 is made up of 14 amino acids. CDR1 and CDR2 (germline): SEHNR, FQNEAQ (reference sequence). The CDR3 bases are TGTGCCACCGCTCTGGGACTAGCGGGAAATACGCAGTATTTT. It yields the protein CATALGLAGNTQYF.

The genes are TRBV14 and TRBJ1-6; D unclear. This CDR3 region has 16 residues. Looked up from germline, CDR1 is SGHDN and CDR2 is FVKESK. Trimming removed 0 bases from V and 9 bases from J, with 15 bases in between. The CDR3 DNA reads TGTGCCAGCAGCCAAGATCTTTTACGGTGGGGTTCACCCCTCCACTTT. Protein product: CASSQDLLRWGSPLHF.

The chain recombines TRBV7-9 with TRBJ1-4; perhaps TRBD1 as D (6 bases). The CDR3 consists of 16 residues. V was clipped by 6 bases and J by 3 bases, with 17 bases between them. Germline assignment: CDR1 SEHNR and CDR2 FQNEAQ (reference sequence). The CDR3 DNA is TGTGCCAGCAGACCGCCTCAGGGGACTGCTAATGAAAAACTGTTTTTT. It is translated as CASRPPQGTANEKLFF.

The V call is TRBV7-9, the J call TRBJ2-3; 10 bases line up with TRBD1. Germline loops: CDR1 SEHNR, CDR2 FQNEAQ (reference sequence). The CDR3 runs to 16 residues. The V segment lost 11 bases and the J segment 5 bases; nucleotides outside the gene matches: 16. The CDR3 DNA reads as TGTGCCTCGCGGGTACTGACAGGGGGCCGTGGAGATACGCAGTATTTT. This sequence encodes CASRVLTGGRGDTQYF.

The CDR3 nucleotides are TGTGCCAGCAGTGACTGGACTAGCGGGAAAGAGACCCAGTACTTC. This translates into CASSDWTSGKETQYF. This rearrangement joins TRBV2 to TRBJ2-5, with 12 nucleotides matching TRBD2. With V trimmed by 3 bases and J by 3 bases, 2 bases remained unmatched. CDR3 length: 15 amino acids. CDR1 and CDR2 from the germline V gene are SNHLY and FYNNEI. The whole variable domain, filled in from reference TRBV2 and TRBJ2-5, reads EPEVTQTPSHQVTQMGQEVILRCVPISNHLYFYWYRQILGQKVEFLVSFYNNEISEKSEIFDDQFSVERPDGSNFTLKIRSTKLEDSAMYFCASSDWTSGKETQYFGPGTRLLVL.

The CDR3 DNA reads TGTGCCACCATGGGACAGGCCACAGATACGCAGTATTTT. This translates into CATMGQATDTQYF. The chain recombines TRBV24-1 with TRBJ2-3, with TRBD1 matching over 8 bases. CDR3 length: 13 residues. V lost 8 bases and J lost 2; bases outside the gene matches: 2. The germline gives CDR1 KGHDR, CDR2 SFDVKD.